This section outlines one T cell receptor beta chain sequence together with its context. This clone was seen once. It lacks a known antigen. One base away there is no much larger clone; base qualities are not given. Deletion took 11 bases off V and 8 bases off J, with a span of 15 bases between the germline ends. The germline V gene sets CDR1 to MDHEN and CDR2 to SYDVKM. Including cysteine and phenylalanine, the CDR3 has 11 amino acids. Of all the DNA, just the CDR3 is kept, 33 bases in frame from base 1. Collaborating institutions collected whole blood in K2EDTA tubes following their own protocols. For TCRbeta analysis, collaborators shipped samples as frozen whole blood, isolated PBMCs, or DNA extracted from either of those sample types. The immunoSEQ Assay, a bias-controlled multiplex PCR, was used to amplify TCRbeta CDR3 regions from genomic DNA. Under the source paper's analysis protocol: Nucleated cell counts per sample were estimated from amplification of reference gene primers within the assay. To quantify the absolute abundance of each unique TCRbeta CDR3 rearrangement, sequence reads were collapsed and filtered. For each sample, productive Simpson clonality was calculated as the square root of Simpson's diversity index over productive rearrangements. As stored in TCRdb, this immuneACCESS dataset retains in-frame rearrangements with V and J assigned. A fraction of the clones does not appear; measured against another copy, unresolved V genes explain less than half of the discrepancy, and the remainder lacks a known reason. V and J calls plus clone size are reproduced from that table; the DNA served to infer D and trimming. The sample table contains 80,000 to 100,000 clones; only one count was recorded for 90% of them. The ten largest clones represent 1.7% of the sample.

This sample is part of a study of blood T cell repertoires in COVID-19 (dated by TCRdb to 2019 to 2021). Turning to the overall study: Collaborator samples came from the United States, Italy and Spain and covered acute and convalescent phases of COVID-19. Samples came from the ongoing ImmuneRACE study (first 160 participants) plus 1,254 subjects from 6 global collaborators. Subjects who had been exposed to COVID-19, were actively infected with it, or had recovered from it provided the deeply sampled blood TCRbeta repertoires that made up the dataset. Where available, HLA class I and class II types were taken from metadata supplied by the sample provider and were not determined by assay-based typing. The repertoires were released in a freely available public database intended as a resource for research on the immune response to SARS-CoV-2. The material from the prospective study consisted of cDNA or gDNA derived from T cells, B-cell-depleted T cells, or PBMCs. The sample metadata nearly always contained a de-identified subject ID, COVID-19 status, age in years and sex.

Overall results and qualifications from the work: The quantity of clinical and demographic metadata differed by source and by participant and was supplied without curation.

This TCR was sampled from a man aged 60 to 75 with acute or convalescent COVID-19. The chain is made from TRBV28 and TRBJ1-2; a tentative D match to TRBD1 spans 5 bases. Input material: peripheral blood. The DNA sequence follows: TGTGCCTCCGGGGGTCATGGAGGCTACACCTTC. It is translated as CASGGHGGYTF.